Listed below are T cell receptor beta chains from one sample, sequenced in a study of cytomegalovirus exposure and HLA in healthy donors. Assay used: immunoSEQ multiplex PCR; TCRdb lists only in-frame clones, some missing. The data show about 130,000 clones, about 85% seen once. Sequencing input: PBMCs. The receptors here all came from a boy aged 5-17 years in good health and CMV-seronegative. Each CDR3 is given with its conserved first and last residue. The D gene is left open where the match is weak. Only part of the rows carry a size: once, few, many, or a class if the clone is expanded.

abundance: .
len: 16
j_gene: TRBJ2-2
v_gene: TRBV27
d_gene: .
CDR3aa: CASSPQEYANTGELFF
CDR3nt: TGTGCCAGCAGTCCACAGGAGTACGCGAACACCGGGGAGCTGTTTTTT

abundance: .
len: 13
j_gene: TRBJ1-1
v_gene: TRBV9
d_gene: .
CDR3aa: CASSPDRHTEAFF
CDR3nt: TGTGCCAGCAGCCCAGACAGGCACACTGAAGCTTTCTTT

abundance: .
len: 17
j_gene: TRBJ2-5
v_gene: TRBV6-1
d_gene: TRBD2
CDR3aa: CASSEGKGLAGRETQYF
CDR3nt: TGTGCCAGCAGTGAAGGCAAGGGACTAGCCGGTAGAGAGACCCAGTACTTC

abundance: .
len: 15
j_gene: TRBJ1-2
v_gene: TRBV29-1
d_gene: TRBD1
CDR3aa: CSVEAVTGENYGYTF
CDR3nt: TGCAGCGTTGAAGCGGTGACAGGGGAGAACTATGGCTACACCTTC

abundance: .
len: 18
j_gene: TRBJ2-1
v_gene: TRBV15
d_gene: TRBD1
CDR3aa: CATSRTSGGLNGYNEQFF
CDR3nt: TGTGCCACCAGCAGAACATCAGGGGGATTAAATGGGTACAATGAGCAGTTCTTC

abundance: few
len: 15
j_gene: TRBJ1-5
v_gene: TRBV5-6
d_gene: TRBD1
CDR3aa: CASSLLAAGGRPQHF
CDR3nt: TGTGCCAGCAGCTTGTTGGCCGCAGGGGGTCGGCCCCAGCATTTT

abundance: .
len: 14
j_gene: TRBJ2-3
v_gene: TRBV27
d_gene: .
CDR3aa: CASSLSRAADTQYF
CDR3nt: TGTGCCAGCAGTTTATCCAGGGCGGCAGATACGCAGTATTTT

abundance: .
len: 17
j_gene: TRBJ2-6
v_gene: TRBV27
d_gene: TRBD1
CDR3aa: CASSAGTGASGANVLTF
CDR3nt: TGTGCCAGCAGTGCCGGGACAGGGGCCTCTGGGGCCAACGTCCTGACTTTC

abundance: .
len: 16
j_gene: TRBJ1-1
v_gene: TRBV9
d_gene: TRBD1
CDR3aa: CASSVDRGQVGTEAFF
CDR3nt: TGTGCCAGCAGCGTAGACAGGGGGCAGGTCGGCACTGAAGCTTTCTTT

abundance: .
len: 16
j_gene: TRBJ1-6
v_gene: TRBV15
d_gene: .
CDR3aa: CATSTRRSSYNSPLHF
CDR3nt: TGTGCCACCAGCACTAGACGGAGCTCCTATAATTCACCCCTCCACTTT

abundance: .
len: 12
j_gene: TRBJ1-1
v_gene: TRBV6-1
d_gene: .
CDR3aa: CASSEGSPEAFF
CDR3nt: TGTGCCAGCAGTGAGGGCAGTCCTGAAGCTTTCTTT

abundance: .
len: 15
j_gene: TRBJ2-2
v_gene: TRBV6-4
d_gene: TRBD1
CDR3aa: CASSPGQGSAGELFF
CDR3nt: TGTGCCAGCTCCCCGGGACAGGGAAGTGCCGGGGAGCTGTTTTTT

abundance: .
len: 14
j_gene: TRBJ2-7
v_gene: TRBV27
d_gene: TRBD2
CDR3aa: CASSLASGSYEQYF
CDR3nt: TGTGCCAGCAGTTTGGCTAGCGGGAGCTACGAGCAGTACTTC

abundance: .
len: 12
j_gene: TRBJ1-4
v_gene: TRBV18
d_gene: .
CDR3aa: CASSGPAEKLFF
CDR3nt: TGTGCCAGCTCAGGGCCGGCTGAAAAACTGTTTTTT

abundance: .
len: 11
j_gene: TRBJ2-7
v_gene: TRBV7-2
d_gene: .
CDR3aa: CASSLSHEQYF
CDR3nt: TGTGCCAGCAGCTTAAGCCACGAGCAGTACTTC

abundance: once
len: 13
j_gene: TRBJ1-2
v_gene: TRBV5-6
d_gene: .
CDR3aa: CASSLGQNYGYPF
CDR3nt: TGTGCCAGCAGCTTGGGACAGAACTATGGCTACCCCTTC

abundance: .
len: 16
j_gene: TRBJ2-3
v_gene: TRBV9
d_gene: .
CDR3aa: CASSAPIGLSTDTQYF
CDR3nt: TGTGCCAGCAGCGCACCGATCGGACTAAGCACAGATACGCAGTATTTT

abundance: .
len: 13
j_gene: TRBJ1-1
v_gene: TRBV6-1
d_gene: .
CDR3aa: CASSEWRGTEAFF
CDR3nt: TGTGCCAGCAGTGAATGGAGGGGCACTGAAGCTTTCTTT

abundance: .
len: 19
j_gene: TRBJ2-5
v_gene: TRBV15
d_gene: .
CDR3aa: CATSPSWGTAGRLAETQYF
CDR3nt: TGTGCCACCAGCCCCTCGTGGGGCACAGCGGGTCGGCTTGCAGAGACCCAGTACTTC

abundance: .
len: 16
j_gene: TRBJ2-7
v_gene: TRBV7-8
d_gene: TRBD2
CDR3aa: CASSLPRAGGTYEQYF
CDR3nt: TGTGCCAGCAGCTTGCCCAGGGCGGGAGGTACCTACGAGCAGTACTTC

abundance: .
len: 13
j_gene: TRBJ1-1
v_gene: TRBV6-5
d_gene: TRBD1
CDR3aa: CASRKSQGSEAFF
CDR3nt: TGTGCCAGCAGAAAATCACAGGGGTCGGAAGCTTTCTTT

abundance: .
len: 14
j_gene: TRBJ1-4
v_gene: TRBV14
d_gene: .
CDR3aa: CASSPRRNNEKLFF
CDR3nt: TGTGCCAGCAGCCCCCGGAGAAATAATGAAAAACTGTTTTTT

abundance: .
len: 14
j_gene: TRBJ2-7
v_gene: TRBV5-1
d_gene: TRBD1
CDR3aa: CASSPRTGGDEQYF
CDR3nt: TGCGCCAGCAGCCCGCGGACAGGGGGAGACGAGCAGTACTTC

abundance: .
len: 12
j_gene: TRBJ2-3
v_gene: TRBV15
d_gene: .
CDR3aa: CATSTGKDTQYF
CDR3nt: TGTGCCACCAGCACAGGGAAAGATACGCAGTATTTT

abundance: .
len: 11
j_gene: TRBJ2-3
v_gene: TRBV7-2
d_gene: .
CDR3aa: CASSFRDTQYF
CDR3nt: TGTGCCAGCAGCTTCAGAGATACGCAGTATTTT

abundance: .
len: 15
j_gene: TRBJ2-7
v_gene: TRBV5-1
d_gene: TRBD2
CDR3aa: CASSSGLAGSYEQYF
CDR3nt: TGCGCCAGCAGCTCGGGACTAGCGGGAAGCTACGAGCAGTACTTC

abundance: .
len: 14
j_gene: TRBJ2-2
v_gene: TRBV27
d_gene: .
CDR3aa: CASSWGLNTGELFF
CDR3nt: TGTGCCAGCAGTTGGGGACTTAACACCGGGGAGCTGTTTTTT

abundance: .
len: 14
j_gene: TRBJ1-1
v_gene: TRBV7-2
d_gene: .
CDR3aa: CASSPRTPDTEAFF
CDR3nt: TGTGCCAGCAGCCCGAGAACGCCGGACACTGAAGCTTTCTTT

abundance: few
len: 13
j_gene: TRBJ2-7
v_gene: TRBV19
d_gene: .
CDR3aa: CASSKTFYYEQYF
CDR3nt: TGTGCCAGTAGTAAGACTTTCTACTACGAGCAGTACTTC

abundance: .
len: 15
j_gene: TRBJ2-7
v_gene: TRBV5-6
d_gene: .
CDR3aa: CASSLLQGTRSEQYF
CDR3nt: TGTGCCAGCAGCTTGTTGCAGGGTACTCGGTCCGAGCAGTACTTC

abundance: .
len: 11
j_gene: TRBJ2-1
v_gene: TRBV7-2
d_gene: .
CDR3aa: CASSLISEQFF
CDR3nt: TGTGCCAGCAGCTTAATTAGTGAGCAGTTCTTC

abundance: .
len: 13
j_gene: TRBJ1-2
v_gene: TRBV18
d_gene: .
CDR3aa: CASSPLEGDGYTF
CDR3nt: TGTGCCAGCTCACCTCTAGAGGGAGATGGCTACACCTTC

abundance: .
len: 13
j_gene: TRBJ2-7
v_gene: TRBV19
d_gene: TRBD2
CDR3aa: CASSGLGDYEQYF
CDR3nt: TGTGCCAGTAGCGGACTAGGGGACTACGAGCAGTACTTC

abundance: once
len: 13
j_gene: TRBJ2-7
v_gene: TRBV27
d_gene: .
CDR3aa: CASSLNRAYEQYF
CDR3nt: TGTGCCAGCAGTTTGAACAGGGCTTACGAGCAGTACTTC

abundance: .
len: 14
j_gene: TRBJ2-1
v_gene: TRBV19
d_gene: TRBD1
CDR3aa: CASQRTGGLHEQFF
CDR3nt: TGTGCCAGCCAAAGGACAGGGGGGTTGCATGAGCAGTTCTTC

abundance: .
len: 14
j_gene: TRBJ2-7
v_gene: TRBV6-5
d_gene: TRBD2
CDR3aa: CASRKLAGGYEQYF
CDR3nt: TGTGCCAGCAGGAAACTAGCGGGAGGCTACGAGCAGTACTTC

abundance: .
len: 16
j_gene: TRBJ2-1
v_gene: TRBV7-9
d_gene: TRBD2
CDR3aa: CASSSRTSGSYNEQFF
CDR3nt: TGTGCCAGCAGCTCTCGGACTAGCGGTTCCTACAATGAGCAGTTCTTC

abundance: .
len: 14
j_gene: TRBJ2-5
v_gene: TRBV5-1
d_gene: TRBD2
CDR3aa: CASLGLAGEGTQYF
CDR3nt: TGCGCCAGCCTTGGACTAGCGGGAGAAGGGACCCAGTACTTC

abundance: .
len: 16
j_gene: TRBJ2-1
v_gene: TRBV6-6
d_gene: TRBD2
CDR3aa: CASRTSESSSYNEQFF
CDR3nt: TGTGCCAGCCGGACTAGCGAGTCAAGCTCCTACAATGAGCAGTTCTTC

abundance: .
len: 14
j_gene: TRBJ1-2
v_gene: TRBV7-9
d_gene: TRBD1
CDR3aa: CASSSRTGGIGYTF
CDR3nt: TGTGCCAGCAGCTCAAGGACAGGGGGGATTGGCTACACCTTC

abundance: .
len: 13
j_gene: TRBJ1-1
v_gene: TRBV7-9
d_gene: TRBD1
CDR3aa: CASRGQGAGEAFF
CDR3nt: TGTGCCAGCAGGGGACAGGGGGCCGGAGAAGCTTTCTTT

abundance: once
len: 12
j_gene: TRBJ1-2
v_gene: TRBV6-5
d_gene: TRBD1
CDR3aa: CASSLTGYGYTF
CDR3nt: TGTGCCAGCAGTTTGACAGGGTATGGCTACACCTTC

abundance: .
len: 16
j_gene: TRBJ2-1
v_gene: TRBV2
d_gene: TRBD2
CDR3aa: CASSRTSGSPRYEQFF
CDR3nt: TGTGCCAGCAGTAGGACTAGCGGGAGCCCAAGATATGAGCAGTTCTTC

abundance: .
len: 14
j_gene: TRBJ2-7
v_gene: TRBV7-2
d_gene: .
CDR3aa: CASSLGSIPSEQYF
CDR3nt: TGTGCCAGCAGCTTAGGATCTATACCCTCTGAGCAGTACTTC

abundance: .
len: 12
j_gene: TRBJ2-2
v_gene: TRBV4-1
d_gene: .
CDR3aa: CASKGRPGELFF
CDR3nt: TGCGCCAGCAAAGGGAGACCCGGGGAGCTGTTTTTT

abundance: .
len: 14
j_gene: TRBJ1-1
v_gene: TRBV6-5
d_gene: TRBD1
CDR3aa: CASSYSTGASEAFF
CDR3nt: TGTGCCAGCAGTTACTCGACAGGGGCCTCTGAAGCTTTCTTT

abundance: .
len: 15
j_gene: TRBJ2-6
v_gene: TRBV30
d_gene: .
CDR3aa: CAWSVAGAGANVLTF
CDR3nt: TGTGCCTGGAGTGTCGCAGGGGCTGGGGCCAACGTCCTGACTTTC

abundance: .
len: 17
j_gene: TRBJ2-4
v_gene: TRBV21-1
d_gene: .
CDR3aa: CASSNTFLQGHKNIQYF
CDR3nt: TGTGCCAGCAGCAACACCTTCTTACAGGGCCACAAAAACATTCAGTACTTC

abundance: .
len: 19
j_gene: TRBJ1-6
v_gene: TRBV9
d_gene: TRBD1
CDR3aa: CASSPSWDQPGQGNPPLHF
CDR3nt: TGTGCCAGCAGCCCGTCCTGGGATCAGCCGGGACAGGGCAATCCACCCCTCCACTTT

abundance: .
len: 14
j_gene: TRBJ2-3
v_gene: TRBV6-1
d_gene: .
CDR3aa: CASLILTSTDTQYF
CDR3nt: TGTGCCAGCTTGATTCTAACTAGCACAGATACGCAGTATTTT

abundance: .
len: 14
j_gene: TRBJ1-2
v_gene: TRBV7-2
d_gene: .
CDR3aa: CASSLGHPNYGYTF
CDR3nt: TGTGCCAGCAGCTTAGGACACCCTAACTATGGCTACACCTTC

abundance: .
len: 16
j_gene: TRBJ1-2
v_gene: TRBV10-3
d_gene: TRBD1
CDR3aa: CAISGQRTGGADGYTF
CDR3nt: TGTGCCATCAGTGGGCAGAGGACAGGGGGCGCAGATGGCTACACCTTC

abundance: few
len: 14
j_gene: TRBJ2-5
v_gene: TRBV2
d_gene: TRBD2
CDR3aa: CASQRTSGQETQYF
CDR3nt: TGTGCCAGCCAAAGGACTAGCGGACAAGAGACCCAGTACTTC

abundance: few
len: 14
j_gene: TRBJ1-3
v_gene: TRBV19
d_gene: .
CDR3aa: CASSIQGYGNTIYF
CDR3nt: TGTGCCAGTAGTATACAGGGTTATGGAAACACCATATATTTT

abundance: .
len: 13
j_gene: TRBJ1-5
v_gene: TRBV5-8
d_gene: .
CDR3aa: CASSLDSDQPQHF
CDR3nt: TGTGCCAGCAGCTTGGACAGTGATCAGCCCCAGCATTTT

abundance: .
len: 16
j_gene: TRBJ2-2
v_gene: TRBV7-9
d_gene: TRBD2
CDR3aa: CASSPLAGGPSGELFF
CDR3nt: TGTGCCAGCAGCCCTCTAGCGGGGGGGCCTAGCGGGGAGCTGTTTTTT

abundance: few
len: 17
j_gene: TRBJ2-6
v_gene: TRBV7-3
d_gene: .
CDR3aa: CASSFRSLGTGANVLTF
CDR3nt: TGTGCCAGCAGCTTTAGATCTCTAGGTACTGGGGCCAACGTCCTGACTTTC